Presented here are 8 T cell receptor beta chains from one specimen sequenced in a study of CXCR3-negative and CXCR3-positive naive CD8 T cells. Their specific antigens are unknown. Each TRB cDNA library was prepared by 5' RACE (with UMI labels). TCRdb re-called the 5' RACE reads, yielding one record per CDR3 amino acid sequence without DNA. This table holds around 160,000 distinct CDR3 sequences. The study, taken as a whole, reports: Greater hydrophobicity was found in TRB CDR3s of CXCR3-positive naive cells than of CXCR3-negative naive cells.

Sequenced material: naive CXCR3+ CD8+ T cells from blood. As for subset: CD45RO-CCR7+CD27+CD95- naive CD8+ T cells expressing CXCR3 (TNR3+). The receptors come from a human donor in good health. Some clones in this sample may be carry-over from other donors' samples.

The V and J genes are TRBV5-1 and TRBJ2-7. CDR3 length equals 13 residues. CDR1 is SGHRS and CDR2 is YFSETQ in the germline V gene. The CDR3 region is CASSLVFSREQYF. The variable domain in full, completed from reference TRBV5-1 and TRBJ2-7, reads KAGVTQTPRYLIKTRGQQVTLSCSPISGHRSVSWYQQTPGQGLQFLFEYFSETQRNKGNFPGRFSGRQFSNSRSEMNVSTLELGDSALYLCASSLVFSREQYFGPGTRLTVT.

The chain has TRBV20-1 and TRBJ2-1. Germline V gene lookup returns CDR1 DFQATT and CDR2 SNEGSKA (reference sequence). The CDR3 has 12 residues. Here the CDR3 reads CSARAWNNEQFF.

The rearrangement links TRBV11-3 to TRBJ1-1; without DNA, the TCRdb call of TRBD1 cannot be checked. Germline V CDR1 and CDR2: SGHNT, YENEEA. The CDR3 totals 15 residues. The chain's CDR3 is CASSTPRHLNTEAFF.

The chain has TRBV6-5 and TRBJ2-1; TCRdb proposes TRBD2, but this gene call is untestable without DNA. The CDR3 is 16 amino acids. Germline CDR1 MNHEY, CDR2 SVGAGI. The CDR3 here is CASSLTSRFSYNEQFF.

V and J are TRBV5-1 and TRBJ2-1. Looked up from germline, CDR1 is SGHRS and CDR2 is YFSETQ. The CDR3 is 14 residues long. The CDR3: CASSPDPSYNEQFF.

The CDR3 region is CASSLDRSWDSPLHF. This chain links TRBV5-1 with TRBJ1-6. CDR3 length equals 15 residues. CDR1 SGHRS and CDR2 YFSETQ come from the germline V gene. The full variable domain, rest sourced from reference TRBV5-1 and TRBJ1-6, is KAGVTQTPRYLIKTRGQQVTLSCSPISGHRSVSWYQQTPGQGLQFLFEYFSETQRNKGNFPGRFSGRQFSNSRSEMNVSTLELGDSALYLCASSLDRSWDSPLHFGNGTRLTVT.

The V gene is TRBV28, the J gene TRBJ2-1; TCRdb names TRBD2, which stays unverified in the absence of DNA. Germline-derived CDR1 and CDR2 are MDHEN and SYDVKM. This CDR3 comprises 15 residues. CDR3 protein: CASSEGLTPYNEQFF.

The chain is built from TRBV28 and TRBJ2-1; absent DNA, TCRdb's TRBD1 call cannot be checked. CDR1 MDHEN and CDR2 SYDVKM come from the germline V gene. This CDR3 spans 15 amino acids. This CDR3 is CASSLVGGIYNEQFF.